This TCR beta chain emerged from a study of graft-versus-host responses after intestinal transplantation. Turning to the study itself: Every transplant recipient was induced with anti-thymocyte globulin, then maintained on tacrolimus and steroids for about 3 years.

Some clones are missing from TCRdb's copy, which holds only in-frame ones; the method was immunoSEQ multiplex PCR. The profile shows about 54,000 clones, roughly 89% of them singletons. This clone has just one count. This material consisted of PBMCs, taken 650 to 670 days after intestinal transplant. This receptor was taken from a human patient who received an intestinal transplant, so some T cells may come from the graft donor.

The CDR3 here is CASSPGLAFGETQYF. CDR3 nucleotide sequence: TGTGCCAGCTCACCAGGCCTAGCATTCGGGGAGACCCAGTACTTC. This chain joins TRBV18 and TRBJ2-5; D is possibly TRBD2 (5 bases). The V end was cut by 2 bases, the J end by 5 bases, with 15 bases between. The CDR3 spans 15 residues. CDR1 and CDR2 from the germline V gene are KGHSH and LQKENI.